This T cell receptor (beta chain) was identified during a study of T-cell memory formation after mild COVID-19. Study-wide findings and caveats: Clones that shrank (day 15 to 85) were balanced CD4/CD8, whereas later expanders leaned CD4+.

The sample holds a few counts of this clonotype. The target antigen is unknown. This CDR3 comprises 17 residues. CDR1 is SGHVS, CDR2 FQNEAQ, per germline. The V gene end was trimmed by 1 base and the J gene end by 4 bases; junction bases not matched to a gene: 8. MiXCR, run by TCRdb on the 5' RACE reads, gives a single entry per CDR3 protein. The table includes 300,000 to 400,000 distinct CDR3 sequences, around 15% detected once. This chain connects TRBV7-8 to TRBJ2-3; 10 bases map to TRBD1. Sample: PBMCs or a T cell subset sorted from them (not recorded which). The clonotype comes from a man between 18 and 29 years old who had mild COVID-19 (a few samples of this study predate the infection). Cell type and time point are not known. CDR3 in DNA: TGTGCCAGCAGCTTAGAGGGCTGGGACAGGGGTGCAGATACGCAGTATTTT. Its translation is CASSLEGWDRGADTQYF.